This T cell receptor beta chain originates from a study of T cell responses to AZD1222 COVID-19 vaccine. Study-level findings and limits: Spike regions recognized by vaccine-associated CD4 TCRs spanned the protein, led by 160-218 and 743-854. Samples come after the peak T cell response, not at day 14.

Sequenced by immunoSEQ multiplex PCR; TCRdb stores in-frame clones only, minus some. The repertoire includes about 150,000 clones, approximately 92% of them detected once, and approximately 6.9% sits in the top ten. A word on this clone: Its matching antigen is unknown.

Trimming stripped 2 bases from V and 4 bases from J, with 18 bases between. Germline CDR1 MNHEY, CDR2 SMNVEV (reference sequence). The CDR3 is 17 residues long. The clonotype comes from an adult in good health. The starting material was peripheral blood, obtained on day 0 of AZD1222 vaccination. The chain is built from TRBV27 and TRBJ2-1; D possibly matches TRBD1 or TRBD2 (6 bases each). The CDR3 bases are TGTGCCAGCAGTTTAGATGGTATAGGGGGGTCGTACAATGAGCAGTTCTTC. This sequence encodes CASSLDGIGGSYNEQFF.